This TCR beta chain was identified during a study of T cell responses to AZD1222 COVID-19 vaccine. Turning to this clone: Its antigen is currently unknown.

The CDR3 is 12 amino acids. V shed 5 bases and J shed 0 bases, with 3 bases lying between them. Per germline, CDR1 KGHDR and CDR2 SFDVKD. The study's findings and limits: In a largely white British group with more females than males, clonal diversity was possibly underestimated. AZD1222 recipients seropositive at baseline numbered only 6 or 7. Vaccine-associated CD4 TCRs ranged over spike, dominating at 160-218 and 743-854.

TCRdb's copy holds only in-frame clones and misses some; the assay was immunoSEQ multiplex PCR. The sample has 95,000 to 110,000 clones, about 90% seen once. This receptor was obtained from an adult in good health. The chain has TRBV24-1 and TRBJ2-5; no firm D call. The source material was peripheral blood, sampled on day 0 of AZD1222 vaccination. The CDR3 nucleotides read TGTGCCACCAGTGGGGACCAAGAGACCCAGTACTTC. This translates into CATSGDQETQYF.